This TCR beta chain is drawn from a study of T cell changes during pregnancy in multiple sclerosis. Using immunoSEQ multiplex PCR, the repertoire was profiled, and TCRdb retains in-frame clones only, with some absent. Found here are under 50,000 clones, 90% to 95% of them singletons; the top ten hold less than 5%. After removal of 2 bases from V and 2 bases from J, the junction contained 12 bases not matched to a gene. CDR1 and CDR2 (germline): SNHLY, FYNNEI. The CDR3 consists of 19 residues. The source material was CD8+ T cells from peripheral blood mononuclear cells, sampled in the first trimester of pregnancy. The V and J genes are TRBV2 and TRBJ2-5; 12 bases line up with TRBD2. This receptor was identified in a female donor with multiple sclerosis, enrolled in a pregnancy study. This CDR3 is CASSENFGLAGKTQETQYF. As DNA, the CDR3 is TGTGCCAGCAGTGAAAATTTTGGACTAGCGGGGAAAACACAAGAGACCCAGTACTTC.